A single sample gave rise to the 8 T cell receptor beta chains below, sequenced in a study of tissue T cells after allogeneic stem cell transplantation. TCRdb's table, derived via immunoSEQ multiplex PCR, lists solely in-frame clones and lacks some. Altogether 25,000 to 30,000 clones are present, 65% to 90% being singletons, with the ten largest covering over 3%. Here the sequenced sample was blood, taken before transplantation. The origin of the receptors is a woman aged 18 to 50 who later had graft-versus-host disease after an allogeneic stem cell transplant.

V gene TRBV6-1 combines with J gene TRBJ1-2; a weak D match, TRBD1 (6 bases). The CDR3 sequence is 13 residues long. Germline CDR1 is MNHNS and CDR2 is SASEGT. V was clipped by 3 bases and J by 4 bases, with 9 bases between them. This CDR3 is CASSETGIYGYTF. The CDR3 coding sequence is TGTGCCAGCAGTGAGACAGGCATCTATGGCTACACCTTC.

The rearrangement uses TRBV4-1 and TRBJ2-7; 7 bases are shared with TRBD2. CDR3 length: 13 residues. V trimming: 4 bases; J trimming: 5 bases; junction bases outside the gene matches: 5. Germline CDR1 MGHRA, CDR2 YSYEKL. The CDR3 nucleotides are TGCGCCAGCAGCCTCTGGGAGGGCAACGAGCAGTACTTC. Protein sequence: CASSLWEGNEQYF.

The V and J genes are TRBV9 and TRBJ2-1; D is unresolved. V lost 4 bases and J lost 0, with 11 bases in between. Looked up from germline, CDR1 is SGDLS and CDR2 is YYNGEE. This CDR3 region has 15 residues. In DNA, the CDR3 is TGTGCCAGCAGCAGACGGGTCAGCTCCTACAATGAGCAGTTCTTC. It is translated as CASSRRVSSYNEQFF.

This clone has only one observation. The rearrangement links TRBV12-5 to TRBJ2-7; D is undetermined. V gave up 0 bases and J gave up 2 bases, with 8 bases separating them. Germline assignment: CDR1 LGHNT and CDR2 FRNRAP. CDR3 length: 14 residues. This CDR3 is CASGLVGRTYEQYF. The DNA of the CDR3 is TGTGCTAGTGGTTTGGTAGGCAGAACCTACGAGCAGTACTTC.

The genes are TRBV7-8 and TRBJ1-1; 7 bases fit TRBD1. With 1 base clipped from V and 10 bases from J, the junction kept 12 bases outside the gene matches. This CDR3 spans 15 amino acids. The germline gives CDR1 SGHVS, CDR2 FQNEAQ. The CDR3, as DNA: TGTGCCAGCAGCTTAGGGGAGACAGGGAATGAGGGAGCTTTCTTT. Translating gives CASSLGETGNEGAFF.

The chain employs TRBV25-1 and TRBJ2-7; D gene ambiguous. Germline V CDR1 and CDR2: MGHDK, SYGVNS. The CDR3 loop spans 14 amino acids. Deletions cut 5 bases from V and 5 bases from J, with 16 bases between. The CDR3 DNA reads TGTGCCAGCAGTCCCTCGACCCCATGGAACGAGCAGTACTTC. As protein: CASSPSTPWNEQYF.

The rearrangement links TRBV5-1 to TRBJ2-5; D may be TRBD1 (6 bases). This CDR3 contains 13 residues. V lost 6 bases and J lost 2, with 11 bases in between. Germline CDR1 is SGHRS and CDR2 is YFSETQ. CDR3 region: CASTLQGQETQYF. DNA for the CDR3: TGCGCCAGCACTCTACAGGGTCAAGAGACCCAGTACTTC.

The genes are TRBV7-2 and TRBJ2-4; D is undetermined. The germline gives CDR1 SGHTA, CDR2 FQGNSA. The germline V and J ends were trimmed by 0 bases and 5 bases, with 17 bases remaining between them. The CDR3 sequence is 17 residues long. CDR3 protein: CASSLALLRAGENIQYF. The CDR3 nucleotides are TGTGCCAGCAGCTTAGCCCTACTCCGGGCCGGTGAAAACATTCAGTACTTC.